By share of the sample, the clone carrying this T cell receptor beta chain is medium-sized. The target antigen is unknown. The J segment lost 8 bases and the V segment lost 0 bases, leaving 4 bases of the junction unmatched. The germline V gene encodes CDR1 MNHEY and CDR2 SVGAGI. This CDR3 spans 15 amino acids. This entry comes from a study of HIV-infected patients and healthy controls. General observations from the study: Healthy control repertoires had roughly threefold more distinct CDR3s than untreated HIV+ repertoires, and higher Shannon diversity. In healthy controls, MAIT alpha CDR3s were common; in HIV+ repertoires, severely depleted. HIV-associated CDR3 frequencies dropped significantly during therapy; CMV-associated ones, mostly rising, changed nonsignificantly.

cDNA was made from approximately 0.55 ug RNA using alpha and beta constant primers. Separate chain-specific third strand synthesis with multiplexing indices produced the alpha and beta libraries. Each molecule carried a 12-nucleotide identifier made of two joined random hexamers added before amplification. TCRdb processed the 5' RACE reads anew with MiXCR; each CDR3 protein has one entry. The sample records about 6,600 distinct CDR3 sequences, 8% to 10% being singletons. Roughly three months, about 14 weeks, into antiretroviral therapy, follow-up blood was collected. Whole blood was used without fractionation, so all unsorted peripheral T cells were included.

The specimen was blood, collected during antiretroviral therapy. The V gene is TRBV6-5, the J gene TRBJ1-4; 9 bases are a match to TRBD1. This TCR derives from an adult with HIV infection. The CDR3: CASSYSTGGREKLFF. CDR3 sequence (DNA): TGTGCCAGCAGTTACTCGACAGGGGGGAGGGAAAAACTGTTTTTT.